This T cell receptor (beta chain) was retrieved from a study of blood T cells in healthy people across ages. Broader study findings: In long-lived donors, naive CD4+ cell counts and diversity exceeded those of aged donors. Diversity was estimated from one million T cells, and these estimates were considered underestimates. Unsorted PBMCs ruled out conclusive naive versus antigen-experienced comparison. Naive T cell percentage strongly correlated with TCR beta diversity.

Together with a sample-barcoded 5' primer, a J-beta primer mix was included in a second PCR lasting about 6 to 11 cycles. Each CDR3 protein gets one entry after TCRdb re-called the 5' RACE reads with MiXCR. Of 650,000 to 800,000 distinct CDR3 sequences listed, about 42% were seen once; the top ten hold roughly a fifth. The trim removed 6 bases at V and 9 bases at J, leaving 13 bases unmatched. The CDR3 totals 15 residues. From germline, CDR1 is MDHEN and CDR2 SYDVKM. Concerning this clonotype itself: Its antigen is unknown.

Source material: blood. The chain has TRBV28 and TRBJ2-1, with 8 bases that match TRBD2. The clonotype originates from a man in his sixties in good health. CDR3 DNA: TGTGCCAGCAGATCGGGGGCGGGGGGCCAGATTGAGCAGTTCTTC. This encodes CASRSGAGGQIEQFF.